The 24 T cell receptor beta chains reported below all come from one sample, sequenced in a study of early T cells in non-severe SARS-CoV-2 infection. TCRdb recomputed calls from the 5' RACE reads with MiXCR, one row per CDR3 protein. Among about 92,000 distinct CDR3 sequences listed, around an eighth were seen once. Sequenced: whole blood. The source is an adult who was a healthcare worker with PCR-confirmed SARS-CoV-2 infection or an uninfected control (not recorded which).

The DNA of the CDR3 is TGTGCCAGCAGTCCACACAGCCCGGCACAGGGATGGGGAAACACCATATATTTT. Amino acids: CASSPHSPAQGWGNTIYF. The V gene is TRBV6-5, the J gene TRBJ1-3; D may be TRBD1 (6 bases). Germline CDR1 and CDR2: MNHEY and SVGAGI. The germline V and J ends were trimmed by 5 bases and 4 bases, with 24 bases remaining between them. This CDR3 region has 18 residues.

There are a few counts of this clonotype. CDR3 nucleotide sequence: TGCGCCAGCAGCCAAAAGGGTTACGAGCAGTACTTC. Its protein product is CASSQKGYEQYF. This chain joins TRBV4-1 and TRBJ2-7; D uncertain. Germline CDR1 is MGHRA and CDR2 is YSYEKL. V lost 2 bases and J 4 bases, leaving 6 bases between the germline ends. This CDR3 region has 12 residues.

This clonotype has a handful of counts. The chain is built from TRBV12-3 or TRBV12-4 and TRBJ2-2; TRBD2 is a possible D gene (6 bases). This CDR3 has 15 residues. Trimming took 4 bases from V and 6 from J, leaving 15 bases between them. CDR3 sequence (DNA): TGTGCCAGCAGTTATGTACCTAGCGACGCCGGGGAGCTGTTTTTT. Residues: CASSYVPSDAGELFF.

The chain uses TRBV6-2 or TRBV6-3 and TRBJ2-1; D gene uncertain. Germline values: CDR1 MNHEY, CDR2 SVGEGT. This CDR3 region has 17 residues. Deletions cut 2 bases from V and 0 bases from J, with 14 bases between. The CDR3 here is CASSYPLGFSSYNEQFF. The CDR3 DNA reads TGTGCCAGCAGTTACCCTCTGGGCTTCAGCTCCTACAATGAGCAGTTCTTC.

This clonotype was seen repeatedly, ten times or more. V is TRBV9 and J is TRBJ2-2; 7 bases align to TRBD2. The CDR3 extends over 16 amino acids. From germline, CDR1 is SGDLS and CDR2 YYNGEE. V lost 4 bases and J lost 7; bases outside the gene matches: 13. The CDR3 region has the DNA TGTGCCAGCAGCCCCCGCGGGGGAGGGCAAGGCGGGGAGCTGTTTTTT. Protein: CASSPRGGGQGGELFF.

The gene calls are TRBV6-4 and TRBJ2-1, with a possible D match to TRBD2 (5 bases). Germline lookup yields CDR1 MRHNA and CDR2 SNTAGT. Trimming removed 5 bases from V and 3 bases from J, with 8 bases in between. The CDR3 covers 13 residues. The CDR3 coding sequence is TGTGCCAGCAGTCTAGACTACTACAATGAGCAGTTCTTC. As protein: CASSLDYYNEQFF.

This clonotype was recorded at least ten times. The rearrangement links TRBV6-5 to TRBJ2-7; D may be TRBD2 (6 bases). Germline CDR1 and CDR2: MNHEY and SVGAGI. Trimming took 3 bases from V and 1 from J, leaving 13 bases between them. The CDR3 covers 15 residues. The CDR3 region has the DNA TGTGCCAGCAGTTATGGGAGGAAACGGTCCTACGAGCAGTACTTC. This encodes CASSYGRKRSYEQYF.

This clonotype was seen at least ten times. As DNA, the CDR3 is TGTGCCAGCAGTTTTCCTTGGGATAACGAGGGGAAGTACTTC. This encodes CASSFPWDNEGKYF. The chain has TRBV12-3 or TRBV12-4 and TRBJ2-7, with D perhaps matching TRBD1 or TRBD2 (5 bases each). Trimming stripped 3 bases from V and 11 bases from J, with 20 bases between. The length of the CDR3 is 14 residues.

This clonotype was observed a few times. This chain connects TRBV6-5 to TRBJ1-1; D is ambiguous. The germline V gene has CDR1 MNHEY and CDR2 SVGAGI. The ends were cut back, 2 bases at V and 5 bases at J, with 15 bases in the middle. The CDR3 contains 15 residues. The CDR3 coding sequence is TGTGCCAGCAGTTACGGCCTGGGCGTGCGTACTGAAGCTTTCTTT. This gives the protein CASSYGLGVRTEAFF.

With respect to this clonotype: The missing conserved phenylalanine or tryptophan at the end of this CDR3 makes a read error likely. This chain connects TRBV7-3 to TRBJ2-1, with D possibly called TRBD1 or TRBD2 (6 bases each). Trimming removed 8 bases at V and 6 bases at J, with 29 bases between. The germline V gene encodes CDR1 SGHTA and CDR2 FQGTGA. The CDR3 runs to 18 residues. The CDR3 loop reads CASSLSRGLASLSNEQFI. For the CDR3, the DNA is TGTGCCAGCTCCCTAAGCCGGGGGCTAGCCAGCTTGTCCAATGAGCAGTTCATC.

The chain carries TRBV4-1 and TRBJ2-1; 14 bases are a match to TRBD2. The CDR3 length is 19 residues. V gave up 3 bases and J gave up 4 bases; unmatched junction bases: 11. Germline V lookup: CDR1 MGHRA, CDR2 YSYEKL. CDR3 sequence: CASSHPGGTSGSSYNEQFF. CDR3 bases: TGCGCCAGCAGCCATCCTGGGGGGACTAGCGGGAGTTCTTACAATGAGCAGTTCTTC.

In this sample, this clonotype turned up many times. V gene TRBV29-1 combines with J gene TRBJ1-5; TRBD1 aligns across 7 bases. V was pared by 4 bases and J by 5 bases, with 5 bases of the junction left unmatched. Germline V gives CDR1 SQVTM, CDR2 ANQGSEA. The CDR3 consists of 13 residues. CDR3 DNA sequence: TGCAGCGTTGGGGGGACAGATGATCAGCCCCAGCATTTT. The encoded protein is CSVGGTDDQPQHF.

This chain connects TRBV10-3 to TRBJ1-1; 7 bases are shared with TRBD1. Germline V lookup: CDR1 ENHRY, CDR2 SYGVKD. Losses at the gene ends were 2 bases for V and 4 bases for J; bases not matched to a gene: 10. The CDR3 has 16 residues. CDR3 in amino acids: CAISETYRGAGTEAFF. CDR3 DNA sequence: TGTGCCATCAGTGAGACATACAGGGGAGCTGGCACTGAAGCTTTCTTT.

This clonotype was found a few times. The genes are TRBV24-1 and TRBJ2-2; TRBD1 matches 9 bases. CDR3 length equals 18 residues. CDR1 is KGHDR, CDR2 SFDVKD, per germline. V gave up 0 bases and J gave up 2 bases; unmatched junction bases: 6. CDR3 protein: CATSDLLGTGFNTGELFF. CDR3 nucleotide sequence: TGTGCCACCAGTGATTTGCTCGGGACAGGGTTCAACACCGGGGAGCTGTTTTTT.

This clonotype was found many times. The J gene is TRBJ2-7, the V gene TRBV11-2; 7 bases align to TRBD2. With 0 bases clipped from V and 11 bases from J, the junction kept 13 bases outside the gene matches. The CDR3 has 15 amino acids. Germline lookup yields CDR1 SGHAT and CDR2 FQNNGV. Here the CDR3 DNA reads TGTGCCAGCAGCTTAGAGGCGGGAGTCCCTTCCTCTGAGTACTTC. Encoded protein: CASSLEAGVPSSEYF.

Only a few counts were recorded for this clonotype. The V and J genes are TRBV5-1 and TRBJ1-2; 10 positions agree with TRBD1. This CDR3 has 15 amino acids. Per the germline V gene, CDR1 is SGHRS and CDR2 is YFSETQ. V lost 4 bases and J lost 6; bases outside the gene matches: 9. CDR3 bases: TGCGCCAGCAGCCCTCAGACAGGGGGCGGTCATGGCTACACCTTC. This gives the protein CASSPQTGGGHGYTF.

This clonotype was recorded a few times. V and J are TRBV16 and TRBJ1-6; D gene uncertain. The V end was cut by 0 bases, the J end by 4 bases, with 7 bases between. Germline V gives CDR1 KGHSY, CDR2 FQNENV. The CDR3 is 15 amino acids. This CDR3 reads CASSQSIQYNSPLHF. The CDR3, as DNA: TGTGCCAGCAGCCAATCCATTCAGTATAATTCACCCCTCCACTTT.

This clonotype was observed a few times. This rearrangement joins TRBV3-1 to TRBJ1-1, with D tentatively TRBD1 (6 bases). Deletions cut 3 bases from V and 3 bases from J, with 17 bases between. This CDR3 contains 16 residues. CDR1 and CDR2 from the germline V gene are LGHDT and YNNKEL (reference sequence). This chain's CDR3 is CASSHLWGGRDTEAFF. The CDR3 DNA reads TGTGCCAGCAGCCACCTGTGGGGGGGGCGAGACACTGAAGCTTTCTTT. Based on the CDR3 plus reference TRBV3-1 and TRBJ1-1, the full variable domain is DTAVSQTPKYLVTQMGNDKSIKCEQNLGHDTMYWYKQDSKKFLKIMFSYNNKELIINETVPNRFSPKSPDKAHLNLHINSLELGDSAVYFCASSHLWGGRDTEAFFGQGTRLTVV.

There are a few counts of this clonotype. The chain has TRBV5-4 and TRBJ1-2; D gene uncertain. V was clipped by 5 bases and J by 3 bases, with 23 bases between them. CDR3 length: 17 amino acids. CDR1 is SGHNT, CDR2 YYREEE, per germline (reference sequence). This chain's CDR3 is CASSNPARGGIDYGYTF. For the CDR3, the DNA is TGTGCCAGCAGTAATCCGGCTCGGGGAGGAATTGACTATGGCTACACCTTC.

The chain links TRBV7-2 to TRBJ2-3; D tentatively reads TRBD1 or TRBD2 (5 bases each). The CDR3 is made up of 13 amino acids. Germline CDR1 is SGHTA and CDR2 is FQGNSA. The V and J ends lost 5 bases and 7 bases respectively, with 13 bases between them. CDR3 in amino acids: CASSPAWGNTQYF. CDR3 bases: TGTGCCAGCAGCCCGGCTTGGGGGAATACGCAGTATTTT.

This clonotype was seen a few times. V gene TRBV12-3 or TRBV12-4 combines with J gene TRBJ2-3, with TRBD1 matching 7 bases. Trimming took 2 bases from V and 2 from J; bases not matched to a gene: 7. This CDR3 has 16 amino acids. As DNA, the CDR3 is TGTGCCAGCAGTTTATGGATACAGGGGAACACAGATACGCAGTATTTT. It codes for CASSLWIQGNTDTQYF.

This chain joins TRBV27 and TRBJ2-7; D gene unclear. The CDR3 covers 14 residues. Trimming pared 6 bases from V and 0 bases from J, leaving 12 bases between. Germline lookup yields CDR1 MNHEY and CDR2 SMNVEV (reference sequence). In nucleotides, the CDR3 is TGTGCCAGCAGACCATGGGCAAGCTCCTACGAGCAGTACTTC. Amino acid sequence: CASRPWASSYEQYF.

The gene calls are TRBV19 and TRBJ2-3, with TRBD1 matching over 10 bases. Germline trimming cut 5 bases from V and 5 bases from J; bases unmatched to any gene: 7. CDR1 is LNHDA, CDR2 SQIVND, per germline (reference sequence). The CDR3 covers 15 residues. This chain's CDR3 is CASSVGTGDGDTQYF. The DNA of the CDR3 is TGTGCCAGTAGTGTCGGGACAGGGGATGGAGATACGCAGTATTTT.

The table lists this clonotype with a few counts. This chain joins TRBV5-4 and TRBJ2-7; unclear D gene. Trimming took off 1 base at V and 0 bases at J, with 11 bases between the two ends. This CDR3 has 15 residues. Germline loops: CDR1 SGHNT, CDR2 YYREEE (reference sequence). CDR3 residues: CASSLYRASSYEQYF. In DNA, the CDR3 is TGTGCCAGCAGCTTGTACCGGGCCAGCTCCTACGAGCAGTACTTC.